These 10 T cell receptor beta chains share one sample of origin, sequenced in a study of cytomegalovirus exposure and HLA in healthy donors. Primers included in the PCR were 60 Vbeta and 13 Jbeta primers. Assay used: immunoSEQ multiplex PCR; TCRdb lists only in-frame clones, some missing. The table shows approximately 170,000 clones, with approximately 80% occurring only once. The sample taken for sequencing was PBMCs. Source of these receptors: a male donor in good health and CMV-seropositive.

The V and J genes are TRBV2 and TRBJ1-5, with 7 positions matching TRBD1. The junction had 4 bases not matched to a gene; V was cut back by 5 bases and J by 0 bases. The germline gives CDR1 SNHLY, CDR2 FYNNEI. The CDR3 loop spans 15 amino acids. The CDR3 spells CASSSRGYSNQPQHF. CDR3 bases: TGTGCCAGCAGTTCCAGGGGGTATAGCAATCAGCCCCAGCATTTT.

The chain carries TRBV5-1 and TRBJ1-2; 11 bases line up with TRBD1. V lost 4 bases to trimming and J lost 6 bases; unmatched junction nucleotides: 5. The CDR3 runs to 14 residues. Germline CDR1 is SGHRS and CDR2 is YFSETQ. CDR3 sequence reads: CASSAWTGGDGYTF. CDR3 coding DNA: TGCGCCAGCAGCGCCTGGACAGGGGGCGATGGCTACACCTTC.

The rearrangement joins TRBV5-1 to TRBJ1-1, with TRBD1 as a possible D gene (5 bases). This CDR3 is built from 14 residues. The germline V and J ends were trimmed by 2 bases and 2 bases, with 10 bases remaining between them. Germline CDR1 and CDR2: SGHRS and YFSETQ. The CDR3 nucleotides read TGCGCCAGCAGCTTAACAGGAGTCAACACTGAAGCTTTCTTT. It encodes CASSLTGVNTEAFF.

The J gene is TRBJ1-4, the V gene TRBV5-4; D is unclear. Germline CDR1 SGHNT, CDR2 YYREEE (reference sequence). The CDR3 has 12 amino acids. Trimming stripped 4 bases from V and 7 bases from J, with 8 bases between. The CDR3 nucleotides read TGTGCCAGCAGCCTATTTGGTGAAAAACTGTTTTTT. It is translated as CASSLFGEKLFF.

This clone has just one count. Other DNA sequences in this specimen translate into the identical CDR3. The chain is built from TRBV10-1 and TRBJ2-3, with D possibly being TRBD2 (6 bases). Germline CDR1 WNHNN, CDR2 SYGVQD (reference sequence). CDR3 length: 15 amino acids. V lost 6 bases to trimming and J lost 3 bases, with 16 bases between them. CDR3 nucleotide sequence: TGCGCCAGCAGAGCCGGGACCAGCGGGACAGATACGCAGTATTTT. Translation: CASRAGTSGTDTQYF.

The chain uses TRBV14 and TRBJ1-1; D is unclear. Trimming pared 4 bases from V and 3 bases from J, leaving 12 bases between. The CDR3 is 14 amino acids. Germline lookup yields CDR1 SGHDN and CDR2 FVKESK. Here the CDR3 DNA reads TGTGCCAGCAGCCCCTACGGCGGGTACACTGAAGCTTTCTTT. The encoded protein is CASSPYGGYTEAFF.

This rearrangement joins TRBV13 to TRBJ1-1, with 7 bases matching TRBD1. This CDR3 comprises 15 residues. Per the germline V gene, CDR1 is PRHDT and CDR2 is FYEKMQ (reference sequence). V lost 4 bases and J lost 1; bases outside the gene matches: 6. The CDR3 nucleotides read TGTGCCAGCAGCTCTTGGGACAGACCGAACACTGAAGCTTTCTTT. Its protein is CASSSWDRPNTEAFF.

The J gene is TRBJ2-2, the V gene TRBV2; a possible D gene is TRBD1 (5 bases). Germline V gene data show CDR1 as SNHLY and CDR2 as FYNNEI. The CDR3 spans 16 residues. Trimming pared 3 bases from V and 4 bases from J, leaving 15 bases between. CDR3: CASSDVGARITGELFF. The CDR3 nucleotides are TGTGCCAGCAGTGACGTAGGGGCGCGAATCACCGGGGAGCTGTTTTTT.

The J gene is TRBJ2-1, the V gene TRBV7-3, with a tentative D call TRBD2 (7 bases). This CDR3 contains 16 residues. V was clipped by 2 bases and J by 3 bases, with 14 bases between them. Germline values: CDR1 SGHTA, CDR2 FQGTGA. As DNA, the CDR3 is TGTGCCAGCAGCTTAGGGTACGGGGGGCACTACAATGAGCAGTTCTTC. This gives the protein CASSLGYGGHYNEQFF.

CDR3 DNA sequence: TGTGCCAGCAGCCTCACACAGGTCCCCTATAGCAATCAGCCCCAGCATTTT. Residues: CASSLTQVPYSNQPQHF. The chain joins TRBV5-6 to TRBJ1-5; TRBD1 is a possible D gene (5 bases). The V and J ends lost 4 bases and 0 bases respectively, with 17 bases between them. The germline gives CDR1 SGHDT, CDR2 YYEEEE. The length of the CDR3 is 17 residues.